These T cell receptor beta chains were read from a single sample in a study of CD4 and CD8 cells across lung adenocarcinoma regions. Each CDR3 protein is one row after TCRdb ran MiXCR on the PCR reads. The sample has about 12,000 distinct CDR3 sequences; around 50% are singletons. The sequencing input was CD8+ T cells from the margin of a lung tumor. Receptors were obtained from a male donor with lung adenocarcinoma. The CD4 and CD8 labels of this study may be unreliable. Each CDR3 is given with its conserved first and last residue. Each record gives: J gene, D gene, clone size, V gene, CDR3 DNA, CDR3 protein. A D gene is named only where the DNA matches it firmly. Not all rows give a size; the values are once, few, many and, for expanded clones, a class.

J: TRBJ2-5; D: TRBD2; size: NA; V: TRBV11-2; DNA: TGTGCCAGCAGGAGGGGCGGGAGGGCCGTAGAGACCCAGTACTTC; CDR3: CASRRGGRAVETQYF
J: TRBJ2-7; D: NA; size: many; V: TRBV27; DNA: TGTGCCAGCAGTCCCATCGCAGAGGGCTACGAGCAGTACTTC; CDR3: CASSPIAEGYEQYF
J: TRBJ2-7; D: NA; size: once; V: TRBV6-2/TRBV6-3; DNA: TGTGCCAGCAGTTGGGGACCTCGCTACGAGCAGTACTTC; CDR3: CASSWGPRYEQYF
J: TRBJ2-3; D: NA; size: NA; V: TRBV10-1; DNA: TGCGCGAGGAGTGGAGGCCGTAACCAAGATACGCAGTATTTT; CDR3: CARSGGRNQDTQYF
J: TRBJ2-2; D: TRBD1; size: once; V: TRBV10-3; DNA: TGTGCCATCAGAGAGGACAGGGCTGGGGACACCGGGGAGCTGTTTTTT; CDR3: CAIREDRAGDTGELFF
J: TRBJ2-7; D: NA; size: few; V: TRBV12-3/TRBV12-4; DNA: TGTGCCAGCAGTTTAAGGGCAGAGTACGAGCAGTACTTC; CDR3: CASSLRAEYEQYF
J: TRBJ2-1; D: NA; size: few; V: TRBV7-8; DNA: TGTGCCAGCAGGCATGCGGCGTGGATGAACTACAATGAGCAGTTCTTC; CDR3: CASRHAAWMNYNEQFF
J: TRBJ2-7; D: NA; size: many; V: TRBV6-1; DNA: TGTGCCAGCAAGCGGCAGAGCTCCTACGAGCAGTACTTC; CDR3: CASKRQSSYEQYF
J: TRBJ2-4; D: NA; size: NA; V: TRBV6-1; DNA: TGTGGTTTCTGTGAAGGGCTTGGGGGACTTGACGAAGATTCCCCGTTCTTC; CDR3: CGFCEGLGGLDEDSPFF
J: TRBJ1-2; D: NA; size: NA; V: TRBV5-1; DNA: TGCGCCAGCAGCTACGAGACAGAAGGCTACACCTTC; CDR3: CASSYETEGYTF
J: TRBJ2-3; D: NA; size: NA; V: TRBV10-3; DNA: TGTGCCGGGGGGCACGGGGCCCGCCACAAAGAGACGCAGTATTTC; CDR3: CAGGHGARHKETQYF
J: TRBJ2-4; D: NA; size: NA; V: TRBV7-2; DNA: TGTGCCAGCACCACCGGGACTGGCGTGGACATTCAGTACTTC; CDR3: CASTTGTGVDIQYF
J: TRBJ2-1; D: NA; size: many; V: TRBV6-1; DNA: TGTGCCAGCAGTGAAGTCAGGCAAGAGACCCAGTTCTTC; CDR3: CASSEVRQETQFF
J: TRBJ2-1; D: TRBD2; size: few; V: TRBV5-1; DNA: TGCGCCAGCAGCTTGGACACTTTAGCGGGAGGCTTCCAAGAGACCCAGTTCTTC; CDR3: CASSLDTLAGGFQETQFF
J: TRBJ2-3; D: NA; size: many; V: TRBV6-5; DNA: TGTGCCAGCAGTTACTCGAACCCAATTCTCACAGATACGCAGTATTTT; CDR3: CASSYSNPILTDTQYF
J: TRBJ2-3; D: NA; size: NA; V: TRBV27; DNA: TGTGCCAGCAGGGGGGGGGGGGCTGGGGTCACAGATACCCAGTATTTC; CDR3: CASRGGGAGVTDTQYF
J: TRBJ2-1; D: NA; size: few; V: TRBV20-1; DNA: TGCAGTGCTACTAGGGAAAGCTCCTACAATGAGCAGTTCTTC; CDR3: CSATRESSYNEQFF
J: TRBJ2-1; D: NA; size: NA; V: TRBV7-2; DNA: TGTGCCAGCAGCTTAGCAGGGTTGGGTGAGCAGTTCTTC; CDR3: CASSLAGLGEQFF
J: TRBJ1-2; D: TRBD1; size: NA; V: TRBV12-5; DNA: TGTGCTAGTGGTCAAGGGGACAGGGTATTACTAGGTTATGGCTACACCTTC; CDR3: CASGQGDRVLLGYGYTF
J: TRBJ2-3; D: TRBD2; size: many; V: TRBV6-5; DNA: TGTGCCAGCAGTTACCCCCAGAGGGGGACGACTAGCGGGATAGCAGATACGCAGTATTTT; CDR3: CASSYPQRGTTSGIADTQYF
J: TRBJ2-6; D: NA; size: NA; V: TRBV6-1; DNA: TGTGCCAGCACCGGGATAGGGGTTCGTCCTGGGGCCAACGTCCTGTCTTTC; CDR3: CASTGIGVRPGANVLSF
J: TRBJ2-1; D: TRBD2; size: NA; V: TRBV10-2; DNA: TGCGCCAGCAGTGTTGCGGGGGGTTACAATGAGCAGTTCTTC; CDR3: CASSVAGGYNEQFF
J: TRBJ2-3; D: TRBD1; size: NA; V: TRBV6-1; DNA: TGTGCCAGCCGGCGGGGCAGGACAGGGAGCACAGACATGCAGTATTTC; CDR3: CASRRGRTGSTDMQYF
J: TRBJ2-2; D: TRBD2; size: NA; V: TRBV20-1; DNA: TGCAGTGCTAGGACTGGCGGGAGTGTCACCGGGGAGCTGTTTTTT; CDR3: CSARTGGSVTGELFF
J: TRBJ2-5; D: TRBD2; size: NA; V: TRBV11-2; DNA: TGTGCCAGCAGCTGGAGACTAGCGGGAGGTAGAGAGACCCAGTACTTC; CDR3: CASSWRLAGGRETQYF
J: TRBJ2-1; D: NA; size: NA; V: TRBV27; DNA: TGTGCCAGCAGTCGAGAGACTGGATACAATGAGCAGTTCTTC; CDR3: CASSRETGYNEQFF
J: TRBJ1-6; D: NA; size: few; V: TRBV27; DNA: TGTGCCAGCTCGCAGGAGGGGGGGAGCTCCTATAATTCACCCCTCCACTTT; CDR3: CASSQEGGSSYNSPLHF
J: TRBJ2-1; D: NA; size: NA; V: TRBV6-1; DNA: TGTGCCAGCAGGCGGACTTTTTACAATGAGCAGTTCTTC; CDR3: CASRRTFYNEQFF
J: TRBJ2-5; D: TRBD2; size: once; V: TRBV25-1; DNA: TGTGCCAGCAGTGATCGAGTAGCGGGAGGATCGGAAGAGACCCAGTACTTC; CDR3: CASSDRVAGGSEETQYF
J: TRBJ2-6; D: NA; size: large; V: TRBV6-6; DNA: TGTGCCAGCAGTTACGAGGGCTCTGGGGCCAACGTCCTGACTTTC; CDR3: CASSYEGSGANVLTF
J: TRBJ2-3; D: TRBD2; size: NA; V: TRBV6-1; DNA: TGTGCCAGCCTGGGCCTCCCGGGAGGGGACTCAGATACGCAGTATTTT; CDR3: CASLGLPGGDSDTQYF
J: TRBJ2-3; D: NA; size: NA; V: TRBV6-1; DNA: TGTGCCAGCAGTGATCAGCAGGGTGCAGATACGCAGTATTTT; CDR3: CASSDQQGADTQYF
J: TRBJ2-5; D: TRBD2; size: NA; V: TRBV3-1; DNA: TGTGCCAGCAGCCAAACTAGCGGGAGGACGGAGACCCAGTACTTC; CDR3: CASSQTSGRTETQYF